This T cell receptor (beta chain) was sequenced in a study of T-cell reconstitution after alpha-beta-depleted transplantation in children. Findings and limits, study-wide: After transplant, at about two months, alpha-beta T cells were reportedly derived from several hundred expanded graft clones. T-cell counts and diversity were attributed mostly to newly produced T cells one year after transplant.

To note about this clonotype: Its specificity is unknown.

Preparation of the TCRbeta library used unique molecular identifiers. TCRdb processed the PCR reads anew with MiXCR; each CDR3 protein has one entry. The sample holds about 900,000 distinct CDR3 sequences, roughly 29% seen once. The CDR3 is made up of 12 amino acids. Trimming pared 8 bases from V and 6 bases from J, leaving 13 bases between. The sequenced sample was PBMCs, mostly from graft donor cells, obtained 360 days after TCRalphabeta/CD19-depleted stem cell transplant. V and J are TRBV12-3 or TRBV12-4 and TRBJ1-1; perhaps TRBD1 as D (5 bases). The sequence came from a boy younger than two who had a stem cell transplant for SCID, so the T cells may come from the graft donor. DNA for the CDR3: TGTGCCAGCTCGCGGGGGGACCCTGAAGCTTTCTTT. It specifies CASSRGDPEAFF.